Presented here are 21 T cell receptor beta chains from one specimen sequenced in a study of brain T cells in children with intractable seizures. Sequenced by immunoSEQ multiplex PCR; TCRdb stores in-frame clones only, minus some. The repertoire holds under 150,000 clones, roughly 94% seen once, with 3.8% in the top ten. This material consisted of peripheral blood, taken at surgery. These receptor sequences come from a boy in the first two years of life with hemimegalencephaly and intractable seizures.

The chain recombines TRBV6-2 or TRBV6-3 with TRBJ2-5, with TRBD1 matching 7 bases. Per germline, CDR1 MNHEY and CDR2 SVGEGT. The CDR3 loop spans 17 amino acids. Trimming at V came to 0 bases and at J to 5 bases, leaving 12 bases not matched to a gene. CDR3 sequence reads: CASSYSGPGGYWETQYF. The CDR3 bases are TGTGCCAGCAGTTACTCTGGTCCAGGGGGATATTGGGAGACCCAGTACTTC.

A single count supports this clone. The chain couples TRBV3-1 (or the pseudogene TRBV3-2) to TRBJ2-7; D not certain. The CDR3 loop spans 12 amino acids. V lost 8 bases, J lost 4 bases, and 12 bases lay in between. CDR1 is LGHDT and CDR2 is YNNKEL in the germline V gene (reference sequence). CDR3 residues: CASPSSPYEQYF. CDR3 DNA sequence: TGTGCCAGCCCTTCCTCTCCATACGAGCAGTACTTC.

The CDR3 region is CASSPRQGTDTQYF. The CDR3 DNA reads as TGTGCCAGCAGCCCCCGACAGGGCACAGATACGCAGTATTTT. The rearrangement links TRBV7-3 to TRBJ2-3, with D possibly TRBD1 on 6 matching bases. Trimming left V 5 bases short and J 1 base short, with 10 bases between. Germline CDR1 SGHTA, CDR2 FQGTGA. The CDR3 covers 14 residues.

V and J are TRBV24-1 and TRBJ2-1; 12 bases agree with TRBD2. The V gene end was trimmed by 6 bases and the J gene end by 3 bases; junction bases not matched to a gene: 2. The CDR3 length is 15 residues. The germline gives CDR1 KGHDR, CDR2 SFDVKD. Written as DNA, the CDR3 is TGTGCCACCAGTCCTAGCGGGAGGGTCTACAATGAGCAGTTCTTC. This translates into CATSPSGRVYNEQFF.

This clone was seen a single time. For the CDR3, the DNA is TGTGCCAGCAGTTTACTCCAGGACAGGGCCCATGCAACTAATGAAAAACTGTTTTTT. Encoded protein: CASSLLQDRAHATNEKLFF. The genes are TRBV28 and TRBJ1-4, with 8 bases that match TRBD1. The V and J ends lost 2 bases and 0 bases, in that order; junction bases with no gene match: 11. This CDR3 has 19 residues. Germline loops: CDR1 MDHEN, CDR2 SYDVKM.

The chain couples TRBV18 to TRBJ1-2; no reliable D call. This CDR3 spans 13 amino acids. Germline V gene sequence: CDR1 KGHSH, CDR2 LQKENI. Trimming pared 1 base from V and 3 bases from J, leaving 6 bases between. CDR3 DNA: TGTGCCAGCTCACCACGGGCAGACTATGGCTACACCTTC. Protein: CASSPRADYGYTF. The entire variable domain, with the rest obtained from reference TRBV18 and TRBJ1-2, is as follows: NAGVMQNPRHLVRRRGQEARLRCSPMKGHSHVYWYRQLPEEGLKFMVYLQKENIIDESGMPKERFSAEFPKEGPSILRIQQVVRGDSAAYFCASSPRADYGYTFGSGTRLTVV.

The chain is built from TRBV7-9 and TRBJ2-1; D is unclear. This CDR3 is 14 amino acids long. V gave up 1 base and J gave up 7 bases, with 11 bases separating them. Germline CDR1 and CDR2: SEHNR and FQNEAQ (reference sequence). CDR3 protein: CASSLVQARNEQFF. The CDR3 bases are TGTGCCAGCAGCTTAGTCCAGGCTAGGAATGAGCAGTTCTTC. Drawing the rest from reference TRBV7-9 and TRBJ2-1, the complete variable domain is DTGVSQNPRHKITKRGQNVTFRCDPISEHNRLYWYRQTLGQGPEFLTYFQNEAQLEKSRLLSDRFSAERPKGSFSTLEIQRTEQGDSAMYLCASSLVQARNEQFFGPGTRLTVL.

The rearrangement joins TRBV18 to TRBJ1-1, with D maybe TRBD1 (5 bases). Trimming left V 1 base short and J 4 bases short, with 31 bases between. Germline lookup yields CDR1 KGHSH and CDR2 LQKENI. The CDR3 consists of 21 residues. CDR3 sequence reads: CASSPRIGTATGRLEGTEAFF. Here the CDR3 DNA reads TGTGCCAGCTCACCACGGATAGGGACGGCGACCGGACGGCTGGAGGGCACTGAAGCTTTCTTT.

The chain employs TRBV28 and TRBJ2-1, with D unresolved. Between the trimmed V and J ends, which lost 5 bases and 9 bases, there was a span of 20 bases. Germline V lookup: CDR1 MDHEN, CDR2 SYDVKM. The CDR3 is made up of 15 amino acids. CDR3 DNA: TGTGCCAGCAGTCCACCCCACGGACCACCCCCTGAGCAGTTCTTC. Its translation: CASSPPHGPPPEQFF.

This clone was recorded only once. V usage is TRBV20-1 and J usage is TRBJ1-2, with unresolved D. The CDR3 runs 9 residues. Per the germline V gene, CDR1 is DFQATT and CDR2 is SNEGSKA (reference sequence). V was shortened by 6 bases and J by 3 bases, with 2 bases between the two germline ends. The CDR3 sequence is CSAHYGYTF. Here the CDR3 DNA reads TGCAGTGCGCACTATGGCTACACCTTC.

The table lists this clone with a count of one. This sequence joins TRBV18 and TRBJ2-7, with 9 bases aligning to TRBD2. The CDR3 runs to 16 residues. Germline V lookup: CDR1 KGHSH, CDR2 LQKENI. After removal of 1 base from V and 3 bases from J, the junction contained 7 bases not matched to a gene. CDR3 loop: CASSPLRTSAFYEQYF. In nucleotides, the CDR3 is TGTGCCAGCTCACCACTGCGGACTAGCGCGTTCTACGAGCAGTACTTC. Full variable domain (rest looked up from reference TRBV18 and TRBJ2-7): NAGVMQNPRHLVRRRGQEARLRCSPMKGHSHVYWYRQLPEEGLKFMVYLQKENIIDESGMPKERFSAEFPKEGPSILRIQQVVRGDSAAYFCASSPLRTSAFYEQYFGPGTRLTVT.

The V call is TRBV11-2, the J call TRBJ2-1, with 8 bases fitting TRBD1. The CDR3 length is 17 residues. Germline assignment: CDR1 SGHAT and CDR2 FQNNGV. Trimming took 0 bases from V and 4 from J; bases not matched to a gene: 8. CDR3 nucleotide sequence: TGTGCCAGCAGCTTAGAATTTGGGACAGGACCTTACAATGAGCAGTTCTTC. Translated: CASSLEFGTGPYNEQFF.

The J gene is TRBJ1-2, the V gene TRBV9, with D possibly matching TRBD1 (6 bases). The CDR3 consists of 11 residues. The ends were cut back, 5 bases at V and 4 bases at J, with 6 bases in the middle. CDR1 and CDR2 from the germline V gene are SGDLS and YYNGEE. Written as DNA, the CDR3 is TGTGCCAGCAGACAGGGCTATGGCTACACCTTC. This gives the protein CASRQGYGYTF.

V is TRBV11-3 and J is TRBJ2-7; 8 bases map to TRBD1. The V gene end was trimmed by 3 bases and the J gene end by 2 bases; junction bases not matched to a gene: 3. Germline V gene data show CDR1 as SGHNT and CDR2 as YENEEA. This CDR3 contains 14 residues. The CDR3 sequence: CASSLSGGTYEQYF. CDR3 sequence (DNA): TGTGCCAGCAGCTTGTCAGGGGGCACCTACGAGCAGTACTTC.

The rearrangement links TRBV5-6 to TRBJ1-3; D is perhaps TRBD1 (6 bases). V dropped 1 base and J dropped 2 bases, with 7 bases sitting between them. The CDR3 is 14 residues long. Germline CDR1 is SGHDT and CDR2 is YYEEEE. CDR3 protein: CASSLRGAGNTIYF. In DNA, the CDR3 is TGTGCCAGCAGCTTGAGGGGGGCTGGAAACACCATATATTTT. Combining the CDR3 with reference TRBV5-6 and TRBJ1-3 gives the whole variable domain DAGVTQSPTHLIKTRGQQVTLRCSPKSGHDTVSWYQQALGQGPQFIFQYYEEEERQRGNFPDRFSGHQFPNYSSELNVNALLLGDSALYLCASSLRGAGNTIYFGEGSWLTVV.

The V call is TRBV7-6, the J call TRBJ1-2; TRBD1 might be the D (5 bases). The length of the CDR3 is 17 residues. In germline, CDR1 is SGHVS, CDR2 FNYEAQ. V gave up 4 bases and J gave up 1 base, with 19 bases separating them. DNA of the CDR3: TGTGCCAGCAGCTCCGTAGATGACAGAGATTTTAACTATGGCTACACCTTC. Encoded protein: CASSSVDDRDFNYGYTF. The complete variable domain, with remaining parts taken from reference TRBV7-6 and TRBJ1-2, reads GAGVSQSPRYKVTKRGQDVALRCDPISGHVSLYWYRQALGQGPEFLTYFNYEAQQDKSGLPNDRFSAERPEGSISTLTIQRTEQRDSAMYRCASSSVDDRDFNYGYTFGSGTRLTVV.

The chain has TRBV2 and TRBJ1-1; no clear D gene. The CDR3 extends over 17 amino acids. Germline lookup yields CDR1 SNHLY and CDR2 FYNNEI. Trimming shortened V by 0 bases and J by 0 bases, and 14 bases separated the two germline ends. This chain's CDR3 is CASSEAPGVTVNTEAFF. In nucleotides, the CDR3 is TGTGCCAGCAGTGAAGCCCCGGGAGTGACCGTGAACACTGAAGCTTTCTTT.

The J gene is TRBJ2-3, the V gene TRBV14, with a tentative D call TRBD2 (6 bases). The V gene lost 8 bases and the J gene lost 1 base, with 16 bases spanning the gap. CDR1 and CDR2 from the germline V gene are SGHDN and FVKESK. This CDR3 is built from 15 residues. CDR3 region: CASVWPGVGTDTQYF. The CDR3 region has the DNA TGTGCCAGCGTCTGGCCGGGAGTGGGCACAGATACGCAGTATTTT.

This clone appeared once. The rearrangement uses TRBV25-1 and TRBJ2-2; 12 bases are a match to TRBD1. CDR1 is MGHDK, CDR2 SYGVNS, per germline. This CDR3 is built from 17 residues. The J segment lost 3 bases and the V segment lost 3 bases, leaving 5 bases of the junction unmatched. The CDR3 reads CASSEPGTGGYTGELFF. CDR3 bases: TGTGCCAGCAGTGAGCCCGGGACAGGGGGCTACACCGGGGAGCTGTTTTTT.

The rearrangement uses TRBV7-3 and TRBJ1-2; the match to TRBD1 covers 9 bases. From germline, CDR1 is SGHTA and CDR2 FQGTGA. Trimming cost V 3 bases and J 8 bases; bases outside gene matches: 7. The CDR3 length is 14 residues. The CDR3, as DNA: TGTGCCAGCAGCTTGGACAGGGGATTAGGAGGCTACACCTTC. This gives the protein CASSLDRGLGGYTF.

The gene calls are TRBV11-1 and TRBJ2-1; D perhaps matches TRBD1 (6 bases). With 5 bases removed from V and 6 bases from J, the gap between germline ends came to 14 bases. The length of the CDR3 is 14 residues. Germline V gene sequence: CDR1 SGHAT, CDR2 FQDESV (reference sequence). CDR3 amino acids: CASSTRTAINEQFF. CDR3 coding DNA: TGTGCCAGCAGCACACGGACAGCGATCAATGAGCAGTTCTTC.